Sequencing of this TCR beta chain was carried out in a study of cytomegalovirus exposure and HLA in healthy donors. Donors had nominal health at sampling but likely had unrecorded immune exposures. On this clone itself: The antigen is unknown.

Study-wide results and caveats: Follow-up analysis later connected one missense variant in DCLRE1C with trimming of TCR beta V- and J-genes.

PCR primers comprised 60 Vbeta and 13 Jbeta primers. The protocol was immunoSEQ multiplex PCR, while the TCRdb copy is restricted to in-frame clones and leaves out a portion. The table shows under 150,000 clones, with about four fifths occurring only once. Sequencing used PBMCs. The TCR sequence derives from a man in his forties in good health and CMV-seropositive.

The CDR3 nucleotides are TGTGCCTGCCCAGGGGAGGGAGGCACAGATACGCAGTATTTT. This codes for CACPGEGGTDTQYF. The chain links TRBV30 to TRBJ2-3, with D perhaps matching TRBD2 (7 bases). CDR3 length equals 14 residues. Germline V gene sequence: CDR1 GTSNPN, CDR2 SVGIG (reference sequence). Trimming cost V 6 bases and J 1 base, with 14 bases left between them.